This T cell receptor beta chain derives from a study of shared clonotypes between healthy human individuals. In the study overall: Per donor, CD8 memory used one plate, CD8 naive used two, CD4 memory used three and CD4 naive used three. The study's findings and limits: Clonotypes not shared had lower generation probabilities than those common to all four donors. Genetic and exposure-history diversity was limited by the small donor number.

Here immunoSEQ multiplex PCR was the method, and the copy in TCRdb shows in-frame clones only, minus some. The sample records about 1.5 million clones, 95% to 99% being singletons. With respect to this clone: Antigen unknown.

Sequencing was done on a sample of naive CD4+ T cells sorted from blood. The subset was: CD45RA+ positively selected. The source of this sequence is a man aged 25 to 40 in good health.

CDR3 sequence: CAISESAAGTGELFF. The CDR3 DNA follows: TGTGCCATCAGTGAGTCCGCCGCAGGCACCGGGGAGCTGTTTTTT. V is TRBV10-3 and J is TRBJ2-2; D unclear. V lost 0 bases, J lost 4 bases, and 9 bases lay in between. CDR1 and CDR2 from the germline V gene are ENHRY and SYGVKD. This CDR3 has 15 residues.